Below, 28 T cell receptor beta chains from the same sample are listed, as sequenced in a study of breast tumors, draining lymph nodes, adjacent tissues. Breast cancer patients provided tissue from their axillary draining lymph nodes. Using its own MiXCR run on the multiplex PCR reads, TCRdb lists one record per CDR3 protein. The sample includes over 150,000 distinct CDR3 sequences, roughly 31% of them seen just once. Sample: axillary lymph node tissue. The receptor set was obtained from a female donor with breast cancer. Some clones in this sample may be carry-over from other donors' samples.

This clonotype was detected ten times or more. This chain joins TRBV29-1 and TRBJ2-3, with D unclear. In germline, CDR1 is SQVTM, CDR2 ANQGSEA. The CDR3 runs to 10 residues. Trimming took 6 bases from V and 6 from J, leaving 7 bases between them. DNA of the CDR3: TGCAGCGTCTATCGGGATACGCAGTATTTT. Its translation: CSVYRDTQYF.

There are many counts of this clonotype. V usage is TRBV5-5 and J usage is TRBJ1-2; D possibly corresponds to TRBD1 (6 bases). Trimming removed 5 bases at V and 5 bases at J, with 10 bases between. The germline gives CDR1 SGHKS, CDR2 YYEKEE (reference sequence). The CDR3 covers 12 residues. The CDR3 DNA follows: TGTGCCAGCAGGGGTACAGGGTATGGCTACACCTTC. Residues: CASRGTGYGYTF.

This clonotype was seen only once. The gene calls are TRBV7-9 and TRBJ1-2; 7 bases match TRBD1. Germline CDR1 SEHNR, CDR2 FQNEAQ (reference sequence). There are 14 residues in the CDR3. V shed 0 bases, J shed 8 bases, and the junction held 6 bases outside the gene matches. CDR3 nucleotides: TGTGCCAGCAGCTTAGCCAGGGGGGAGCGGGGCTACACCTTC. Its protein is CASSLARGERGYTF.

This clonotype was detected many times. The V call is TRBV15, the J call TRBJ2-2; 8 bases map to TRBD2. From germline, CDR1 is LNHNV and CDR2 YYDKDF (reference sequence). The J segment lost 0 bases and the V segment lost 4 bases, leaving 7 bases of the junction unmatched. This CDR3 comprises 17 residues. Written as DNA, the CDR3 is TGTGCCACCAGCATCCAACTAGCGGCCACGAACACCGGGGAGCTGTTTTTT. It specifies CATSIQLAATNTGELFF.

Many counts were recorded for this clonotype. This chain connects TRBV7-6 to TRBJ2-1, with 8 bases that match TRBD1. This CDR3 has 13 amino acids. J was trimmed by 9 bases and V by 2 bases; bases with no gene match: 3. Germline CDR1 is SGHVS and CDR2 is FNYEAQ. The CDR3 DNA sequence: TGTGCCAGCAGCTTACAGGGGGCAAGTGAGCAGTTCTTC. This encodes CASSLQGASEQFF.

This clonotype has only a few counts. This rearrangement joins TRBV30 to TRBJ2-7; D gene ambiguous. CDR3 size: 11 residues. Germline V CDR1 and CDR2: GTSNPN, SVGIG (reference sequence). V was pared by 7 bases and J by 5 bases, with 12 bases between. This chain's CDR3 is CAFSFSHEQYF. CDR3 bases: TGTGCCTTCTCATTCAGCCACGAGCAGTACTTC. Together with reference TRBV30 and TRBJ2-7, the CDR3 gives the full variable domain: SQTIHQWPATLVQPVGSPLSLECTVEGTSNPNLYWYRQAAGRGLQLLFYSVGIGQISSEVPQNLSASRPQDRQFILSSKKLLLSDSGFYLCAFSFSHEQYFGPGTRLTVT.

CDR3 residues: CSARQGASWNTEAFF. The CDR3, as DNA: TGCAGTGCTAGACAGGGGGCGTCATGGAACACTGAAGCTTTCTTT. This chain joins TRBV20-1 and TRBJ1-1, with TRBD1 identical over 8 bases. From germline, CDR1 is DFQATT and CDR2 SNEGSKA (reference sequence). The CDR3 has 15 amino acids. V dropped 2 bases and J dropped 1; count of bases not matched to a gene: 6.

The chain couples TRBV2 to TRBJ1-5; a possible D gene is TRBD1 (5 bases). Germline V CDR1 and CDR2: SNHLY, FYNNEI. This CDR3 comprises 15 residues. V shed 8 bases and J shed 6 bases, with 20 bases lying between them. CDR3 amino acids: CASARGAGQSQPQHF. CDR3 nucleotide sequence: TGTGCCAGCGCGCGCGGAGCAGGACAATCTCAGCCCCAGCATTTT.

The genes are TRBV3-1 and TRBJ2-2; D might be TRBD1 (5 bases). Deletions cut 1 base from V and 7 bases from J, with 7 bases between. Germline CDR1 and CDR2: LGHDT and YNNKEL (reference sequence). CDR3 length: 13 amino acids. CDR3 protein: CASSQAGIGELFF. Written as DNA, the CDR3 is TGTGCCAGCAGCCAAGCAGGGATCGGGGAGCTGTTTTTT.

There are many counts of this clonotype. The chain employs TRBV4-1 and TRBJ1-3; D ambiguous. Trimming cost V 0 bases and J 0 bases, with 6 bases left between them. Per germline, CDR1 MGHRA and CDR2 YSYEKL. The CDR3 length is 15 residues. The CDR3 reads CASSQDHTSGNTIYF. CDR3 coding DNA: TGCGCCAGCAGCCAAGATCACACCTCTGGAAACACCATATATTTT.

This clonotype was seen at least ten times. This rearrangement joins TRBV5-1 to TRBJ2-2, with TRBD2 as a possible D gene (5 bases). Per the germline V gene, CDR1 is SGHRS and CDR2 is YFSETQ. This CDR3 comprises 14 residues. V was pared by 0 bases and J by 8 bases, with 11 bases between. CDR3: CASSLGGGGGELFF. The CDR3 DNA reads TGCGCCAGCAGCTTGGGAGGAGGCGGAGGGGAGCTGTTTTTT. The full variable domain, in which reference TRBV5-1 and TRBJ2-2 provide the parts outside the CDR3, is KAGVTQTPRYLIKTRGQQVTLSCSPISGHRSVSWYQQTPGQGLQFLFEYFSETQRNKGNFPGRFSGRQFSNSRSEMNVSTLELGDSALYLCASSLGGGGGELFFGEGSRLTVL.

Details on this clonotype: Given the absence of the conserved phenylalanine or tryptophan at the CDR3 end, a read error is likely. Because the CDR3's place on the DNA is in doubt, the DNA is left out and the CDR3 is given as listed by TCRdb. J is TRBJ1-2 and V is TRBV7-2; the table's D call of TRBD1 was not tested on the DNA. Germline V gives CDR1 SGHTA, CDR2 FQGNSA. Both ends counted, the CDR3 spans 15 residues. The CDR3 is CASSHTGQGVNGYPS.

The V and J genes are TRBV27 and TRBJ1-5, with a tentative D call TRBD1 (6 bases). This CDR3 region has 17 residues. Looked up from germline, CDR1 is MNHEY and CDR2 is SMNVEV (reference sequence). V was trimmed by 8 bases and J by 0 bases, leaving 20 bases between them. This CDR3 reads CASGGLQGGSSNQPQHF. The CDR3 coding sequence is TGTGCCAGCGGGGGATTACAGGGAGGCTCTAGCAATCAGCCCCAGCATTTT.

Only a few counts were recorded for this clonotype. V usage is TRBV7-9 and J usage is TRBJ2-1; 11 bases align to TRBD1. Germline values: CDR1 SEHNR, CDR2 FQNEAQ (reference sequence). This CDR3 is 17 amino acids long. V dropped 5 bases and J dropped 7; count of bases not matched to a gene: 13. The CDR3 DNA sequence: TGTGCCAGCAGCCCCACCCCGGGACAGGGGGTCAGGAATGAGCAGTTCTTC. This gives the protein CASSPTPGQGVRNEQFF.

This clonotype was counted at least ten times. The chain combines TRBV9 with TRBJ1-2, with D maybe TRBD1 (5 bases). Germline values: CDR1 SGDLS, CDR2 YYNGEE. V lost 4 bases, J lost 8 bases, and 24 bases lay in between. The CDR3 has 16 amino acids. This CDR3 is CASSPGTQESHAGYTF. The CDR3 coding sequence is TGTGCCAGCAGCCCGGGGACCCAGGAGAGCCATGCAGGCTACACCTTC. Using reference TRBV9 and TRBJ1-2 for the parts outside the CDR3, the full variable domain is DSGVTQTPKHLITATGQRVTLRCSPRSGDLSVYWYQQSLDQGLQFLIQYYNGEERAKGNILERFSAQQFPDLHSELNLSSLELGDSALYFCASSPGTQESHAGYTFGSGTRLTVV.

A note on this clonotype: This CDR3 fails to terminate in the conserved phenylalanine or tryptophan, so it likely reflects a read error. This chain joins TRBV19 and TRBJ1-2, with a weak D call TRBD1 (5 bases). V was cut by 7 bases and J by 6 bases, with 18 bases left in between. Germline values: CDR1 LNHDA, CDR2 SQIVND (reference sequence). CDR3 size: 14 residues. The DNA of the CDR3 is TGTGCCAGTAAAGAGGACAAGGCTTACCATGGCTACACCCTC. Protein sequence: CASKEDKAYHGYTL.

This clonotype was seen only a few times. A read error may explain this, as a much larger clone is one base away. The DNA of the CDR3 is TGTGCCAGCAGCTTAGGTTTGGGACGTCAGCAGTTCTTC. Translation: CASSLGLGRQQFF. V is TRBV13 and J is TRBJ2-1; D may correspond to TRBD1 or TRBD2 (5 bases each). The ends were cut back, 0 bases at V and 11 bases at J, with 11 bases in the middle. The CDR3 runs 13 residues. Looked up from germline, CDR1 is PRHDT and CDR2 is FYEKMQ (reference sequence).

This clonotype was seen a few times. This could be a read error, since a much larger clone is one nucleotide away. The V gene is TRBV5-6, the J gene TRBJ1-2, with a weak D call TRBD1 (6 bases). The CDR3 is 15 amino acids. Germline CDR1 and CDR2: SGHDT and YYEEEE. V was pared by 4 bases and J by 4 bases, with 17 bases between. Written as DNA, the CDR3 is TGTGCCAGCAGCCTCCGGGCGGCAGGGGCCTATGGCTACACCTTC. It is translated as CASSLRAAGAYGYTF. Using reference TRBV5-6 and TRBJ1-2 for the parts outside the CDR3, the full variable domain is DAGVTQSPTHLIKTRGQQVTLRCSPKSGHDTVSWYQQALGQGPQFIFQYYEEEERQRGNFPDRFSGHQFPNYSSELNVNALLLGDSALYLCASSLRAAGAYGYTFGSGTRLTVV.

At least ten counts were recorded for this clonotype. J is TRBJ2-5 and V is TRBV19; D remains ambiguous. Trimming removed 3 bases from V and 2 bases from J, with 7 bases in between. CDR3 size: 13 residues. The germline gives CDR1 LNHDA, CDR2 SQIVND (reference sequence). This CDR3 is CASSMGDQETQYF. Here the CDR3 DNA reads TGTGCCAGTAGTATGGGCGATCAAGAGACCCAGTACTTC.

The chain's CDR3 is CASSQDGGGSPLHF. In nucleotides, the CDR3 is TGTGCCAGCAGCCAAGACGGGGGTGGTTCGCCCCTCCACTTT. The genes are TRBV6-5 and TRBJ1-6; a weak D match, TRBD1 (5 bases). The germline V gene has CDR1 MNHEY and CDR2 SVGAGI. The CDR3 loop spans 14 amino acids. V lost 6 bases to trimming and J lost 13 bases, with 19 bases between them.

The gene calls are TRBV18 and TRBJ2-5; 8 nucleotides agree with TRBD2. Germline V gene lookup returns CDR1 KGHSH and CDR2 LQKENI. This CDR3 has 17 amino acids. Losses at the gene ends were 6 bases for V and 1 base for J; bases not matched to a gene: 13. The CDR3 here is CASSRSQLSGGQETQYF. CDR3 sequence (DNA): TGTGCCAGCTCCCGGTCTCAGCTGAGCGGGGGCCAAGAGACCCAGTACTTC.

Many counts were recorded for this clonotype. This chain joins TRBV30 and TRBJ2-5; D tentatively reads TRBD1 or TRBD2 (5 bases each). Germline assignment: CDR1 GTSNPN and CDR2 SVGIG (reference sequence). Trimming shortened V by 3 bases and J by 4 bases, and 9 bases separated the two germline ends. The CDR3 length is 12 residues. CDR3 region: CAWRRDVETQYF. CDR3 bases: TGTGCCTGGAGACGGGACGTAGAGACCCAGTACTTC.

The chain has TRBV20-1 and TRBJ2-3, with D maybe TRBD2 (6 bases). In germline, CDR1 is DFQATT, CDR2 SNEGSKA (reference sequence). CDR3 length equals 14 residues. The CDR3 spells CSSATGGSTDTQYF. The CDR3 DNA sequence: TGCAGCAGTGCCACCGGGGGAAGCACAGATACGCAGTATTTT.

About this clonotype itself: Likely a read error: the CDR3 ends without its conserved phenylalanine or tryptophan. Because the CDR3's place on the DNA is in doubt, the DNA is left out and the CDR3 is given as listed by TCRdb. This rearrangement joins TRBV7-8 to TRBJ1-2; the listed D gene, TRBD1, was not tested against the DNA. Germline V lookup: CDR1 SGHVS, CDR2 FQNEAQ. Ends included, the CDR3 has 10 residues. CDR3 sequence: CASSLAHPQV.

There are many counts of this clonotype. The gene calls are TRBV7-2 and TRBJ1-3, with no clear D. The germline V and J ends were trimmed by 5 bases and 0 bases, with 11 bases remaining between them. The CDR3 sequence is 15 residues long. The V gene's germline CDR1 is SGHTA and CDR2 FQGNSA. The CDR3, as DNA: TGTGCCAGCAGCGCCCAGAAGAGCTCTGGAAACACCATATATTTT. This translates into CASSAQKSSGNTIYF.

This clonotype was found many times. The V gene is TRBV5-4, the J gene TRBJ2-1, with TRBD1 as a possible D gene (6 bases). Trimming left V 0 bases short and J 2 bases short, with 9 bases between. CDR1 and CDR2 (germline): SGHNT, YYREEE (reference sequence). This CDR3 spans 15 amino acids. CDR3 amino acids: CASSLVGAPYNEQFF. In DNA, the CDR3 is TGTGCCAGCAGCTTGGTGGGGGCGCCCTACAATGAGCAGTTCTTC.

Points on this clonotype: This could be a read error, since a much larger clone is one nucleotide away. V gene TRBV5-4 combines with J gene TRBJ1-3; D gene unclear. Germline CDR1 and CDR2: SGHNT and YYREEE (reference sequence). This CDR3 spans 16 amino acids. Trimming took 3 bases from V and 0 from J, leaving 13 bases between them. CDR3: CASSSPDAYSGNTIYF. CDR3 nucleotide sequence: TGTGCCAGCAGCTCACCGGACGCATACTCTGGAAACACCATATATTTT.

The V call is TRBV7-8, the J call TRBJ1-5; TRBD1 agrees at 10 bases. Germline V gene sequence: CDR1 SGHVS, CDR2 FQNEAQ. Germline trimming cut 3 bases from V and 7 bases from J; bases unmatched to any gene: 6. This CDR3 is 15 amino acids long. CDR3 sequence reads: CASSFQTGGSQPQHF. The CDR3 coding sequence is TGTGCCAGCAGCTTCCAGACAGGGGGCTCCCAGCCCCAGCATTTT.